This T cell receptor (beta chain) was sequenced for a study of cytomegalovirus exposure and HLA in healthy donors (dated by TCRdb to 2016 to 2017). In the study overall: An earlier analysis of approximately 640 of the donors reported approximately 300 Gb of sequence data and 100 million to 140 million unique TCR beta sequences from about 200 million T cells. The number of donors typed differed by locus, with roughly 620-630 for A, B, C, DRB1 and DQB1, around 500 for DQA1, approximately 570 for DPA1, and about 450 for DPB1. The T cell repertoires of around 730 subjects were profiled by immunosequencing and related to cytomegalovirus serostatus. Besides the first cohort of 550 to 750 subjects, a separate validation cohort made up of over 95 different subjects was used. Because of strong linkage in the cohort, 4 to 6 DR-DQ haplotypes were treated as single units for association and clustering. Among the roughly 400 genotyped donors, approximately 76% belonged to the genetic ancestry cluster associated with self-reported Caucasian donors. All discovery cohort repertoires had been generated on a single sequencing platform. Genome-wide SNP genotypes for about 60% of the roughly 700 donors were used in a later genetic analysis, which treated that subset as a discovery cohort. About 300 gigabases of sequencing data and about 92 million unique TCR sequences made up an early release that covered approximately 700 HLA-typed donors. The study aimed to test whether cataloging public T cell receptors could reveal signatures of past pathogen exposure. The later analysis used no new phenotypic data to find candidate immune exposures, relying instead on TCR beta sequences and their occurrence across donors. Donor age, sex, ethnicity and CMV serostatus were collected together with the repertoire data. On average, roughly 240,000 unique TCR beta nucleotide sequences were sequenced per donor among more than 350 genotyped donors of the cohort, with about 19% of those sequences being non-productive. HLA typing included class I and class II loci at four-digit resolution. In an earlier analysis of roughly 600 of the donors, high-throughput TCR beta sequencing was used to judge whether each TCR beta V gene segment behaved as functional or pseudogenic. A later analysis re-analyzed previously published TCR beta repertoires from 550 to 700 donors and added high-resolution HLA genotyping to study TCR occurrence patterns. To predict cytomegalovirus infection status, the study combined high-throughput TCR immunosequencing, statistical association of individual TCRs with disease status, and machine learning.

CDR1 and CDR2, looked up from the germline V gene, are LGHNA and YNFKEQ. Reading from cysteine to phenylalanine, the CDR3 counts 15 amino acids. Kept here is only the CDR3 DNA, which spans 45 bases and is read in frame from base 1. The V end gives up 4 bases and the J end 2 bases, leaving 5 bases in the junction not matched to a gene. A word on this clone: Its antigen target is currently unknown. Base qualities are missing; no much larger clone stands one base away.

Broader findings and caveats from the paper: The sequencing pipeline was judged likely to have produced a cluster of highly shared sequence variants as a technical artifact. A further reported finding was that TCR beta sequences accurately predicted the HLA-A and HLA-B alleles for most subjects in the first cohort. Because the 87-base-pair reads could not distinguish some IMGT-functional V segments, including TRBV6-2 and TRBV6-3, those segments were excluded. At a false discovery rate of 0.05, a later analysis linked under 20,000 TCR beta sequences to specific HLA alleles. Immune exposure information for the cohort was limited to CMV serostatus. Linkage disequilibrium might explain the correlated functional status among segregating V segments, but an unknown experimental factor could not be excluded. When HLA alleles, especially DR and DQ, strongly co-occurred, TCR associations were difficult to assign to individual alleles. In a later analysis, several top co-occurrence clusters were reported to appear linked to parvovirus B19, influenza, CMV and Epstein-Barr virus. Cytomegalovirus status was reported to be diagnosed by the classifier with high specificity and sensitivity in both the original and validation cohorts. A few of the identified cytomegalovirus-associated TCR beta chains were confirmed in vitro to be specific for cytomegalovirus antigens. This cohort had only TCR beta chains sequenced, and the lack of alpha or paired-chain data limited which features could be detected. According to the authors, the approach could potentially be generalized to other disease states and immunological phenotypes. Over 15 rarely observed V segments, including chromosome 9 orphons, were excluded from the earlier analysis of almost 600 of the donors because counts were too low. The presence/absence analyses assumed that sequencing depth was roughly uniform across donors, and that assumption may not be true. In a later analysis, TCR association rates were found to vary across HLA loci, with the most associated TCRs seen for DRB1 alleles and the fewest for HLA-C alleles. Compared with the approximately 670-donor mean, donors in an Asian-associated ancestry cluster had fewer N-insertions in productive TCRs, according to a later genetic analysis. In a later analysis, HLA-associated TCR beta chains were found to be more clonally expanded and to have lower generation probabilities than equally common non-associated chains. A later genetic analysis associated a missense DCLRE1C variant with V-gene and J-gene trimming of TCR beta chains, and an independent cohort replicated the association. A later analysis found that most CMV-associated TCR beta chains appeared HLA-restricted, with HLA associations seemingly driven largely by CMV exposure. Across donors, most TCR sequences were observed very rarely, whereas some public TCRs were present in many individuals. The study listed 164 TCR beta chains as associated with cytomegalovirus. In an earlier analysis of over 550 of the donors, most TCR beta V segments were observed in productive rearrangements about 87% or about 30% of the time, broadly matching IMGT annotations. Because HLA typing was unavailable for some donors at each locus, only the typed subset was used in association tests.

The cohort comprised 710 or so healthy bone marrow donors. Cohort members were all nominally healthy when sampled, although unrecorded immune exposures were likely present. The donor was CMV seronegative and belonged to the group of under 400 seronegative cohort members. A peripheral blood sample was provided by each donor, and peripheral blood mononuclear cells were used for TCR beta sequencing. The Qiagen DNeasy Blood Extraction Kit was used to extract genomic DNA from the blood cell samples. Library construction relied on the immunoSEQ multiplex PCR assay. For the multiplex PCR, a mixture combining 60 forward primers for TCR Vbeta segments and 13 reverse primers for TCR Jbeta segments was used. Amplification of the CDR3 region of rearranged TCR beta genes was performed with a multiplex PCR assay on genomic DNA. Amplified TCR beta libraries were sequenced as 87-base-pair reads on the Illumina HiSeq System. Per the authors' processing: Across the roughly 640 repertoires, a later analysis counted approximately 83 million unique TCR beta chains, approximately 10 million of which were shared by at least two donors. To remove PCR and sequencing errors, raw reads were error-corrected and collapsed into unique sequences using a nearest-neighbor algorithm that merged closely related sequences. To assign V, D and J gene segments, CDR3 sequences were aligned to IMGT reference sequences. Each retained sequence needed at least a six-nucleotide match to both a V gene segment and a J gene segment. A rearrangement was called productive if the CDR3 had no stop codons and remained in frame with V and J, and every other rearrangement was called non-productive. CDR3 was defined according to IMGT convention as the region running from the second conserved V-encoded cysteine to the conserved J-encoded phenylalanine. In an earlier analysis of 550 to 650 of the donors, sequences lacking an unambiguous match to a single V gene segment were excluded. In an earlier analysis of approximately 590 of the donors, a V segment was called functional when productive rearrangements were above 56.7%, and segregating when the standard deviation between donors exceeded 5%. To diagnose cytomegalovirus status from the catalog of TCR beta chain sequences, a statistical classification framework was built. A later analysis assigned V and J genes by comparing TCR nucleotide sequences with IMGT/GENE-DB human TR gene sequences. Using the TCRdist pipeline, a later analysis assigned CDR3 sequences along with most-parsimonious VDJ recombination scenarios. In a later analysis, each TCR beta chain was defined by its CDR3 amino acid sequence together with its V-gene family, and reads lacking a unique V-gene family were excluded. To address suspected cross-contamination and a sequencing artifact, a later analysis removed over 500 highly shared, low-generation-probability nucleotide sequences. In a later analysis, a clonal expansion index was calculated for each public chain from normalized within-repertoire ranks of inferred template counts. Generation probabilities in a later analysis came from a VDJ recombination model fitted to out-of-frame rearrangements, and those results were checked against IGoR. Hypergeometric tests were used in a later analysis to score TCR-TCR, TCR-HLA and TCR-CMV co-occurrence, with a repertoire-size bias correction applied to the TCR pairs. To estimate false discovery rates, a later analysis permuted the HLA or CMV assignments 20 times. In a later analysis, co-occurring TCRs were grouped with DBSCAN, and TCRdist sequence similarity was added when clustering was performed within HLA-allele-positive subsets. For co-occurrence clustering, repertoires with fewer than 30,000 or more than 120,000 public chains were excluded, along with four to six repertoires with anomalous nucleotide sharing. TCRdb retrieved this table from immuneACCESS and kept in-frame rearrangements only. Not all clones are present; in checked studies, unresolved V genes account for under half, and no reason is known for the remainder. V, J and clone size derive from that table, while D and trimming were established from the DNA sequence. The sample table contains 100,000 or so clones; only one count was recorded for around 72% of them. The ten largest make up 2.1% of the sample.

The sequencing sample was made of PBMCs. The rearranged chain carries TRBV4-2 and TRBJ2-7, with 10 bases in between that match TRBD1. This TCR came from a man aged 25-45 years in good health and CMV-seronegative. The DNA reads TGTGCCAGCAGCCCAACGGGACAGGGGACCTACGAGCAGTACTTC. Its amino acids are CASSPTGQGTYEQYF.